A single sample gave rise to the 5 T cell receptor beta chains below, sequenced in a study of shared clonotypes between healthy human individuals. Sequencing was performed with immunoSEQ multiplex PCR; in TCRdb, only in-frame clones are kept and a portion is missing. The sample carries around 1,100,000 clones, 70% to 85% recorded once. The sequenced sample was memory CD4+ T cells from PBMCs. Subset in this sample: CD45RA-negative fraction. All receptors derive from a man aged 18 to 35 in good health. Some clones in this sample may be carry-over from other donors' samples.

This clone was counted at least ten times. This rearrangement joins TRBV25-1 to TRBJ2-1; the match to TRBD2 covers 8 bases. The CDR3 has 14 residues. V was pared by 7 bases and J by 7 bases, with 9 bases of the junction left unmatched. In germline, CDR1 is MGHDK, CDR2 SYGVNS. For the CDR3, the DNA is TGTGCCAGCACCGGGGGGGAATCGAGGAATGAGCAGTTCTTC. Encoded protein: CASTGGESRNEQFF.

The chain carries TRBV5-8 and TRBJ2-7; D is uncertain. The germline CDR1 and CDR2 sequences are SGHTS and YDEGEE. The CDR3 is 13 amino acids. V was cut by 0 bases and J by 5 bases, with 9 bases left in between. The CDR3 nucleotides are TGTGCCAGCAGCTTGGTGGATGTCGACGAGCAGTACTTC. Translating it yields CASSLVDVDEQYF.

The chain combines TRBV28 with TRBJ1-5; D is unclear. V was pared by 7 bases and J by 2 bases, with 15 bases between. Per the germline V gene, CDR1 is MDHEN and CDR2 is SYDVKM. The CDR3 runs to 15 residues. CDR3 DNA sequence: TGTGCCAGCAAAGGCGGAGGGTTTGGCAATCAGCCCCAGCATTTT. Protein: CASKGGGFGNQPQHF.

About this clone: Other DNA sequences in this sample translate to the same CDR3. The genes are TRBV7-3 and TRBJ2-3; possibly TRBD1 for D (5 bases). V was trimmed by 0 bases and J by 1 base, leaving 5 bases between them. Germline values: CDR1 SGHTA, CDR2 FQGTGA. The CDR3 contains 14 residues. CDR3 in amino acids: CASSLTGGTDTQYF. In DNA form, the CDR3 reads TGTGCCAGCAGCTTAACAGGGGGCACAGATACGCAGTATTTT.

The chain combines TRBV21-1 with TRBJ1-2; TRBD1, as called in the table, went unchecked against the DNA. TRBV21-1 corresponds to a pseudogene. The CDR3 runs 13 residues. The CDR3 DNA is TGTGCCAGCAGCATCCGGGACAGGGATGGCTACACCTTC. It is translated as CASSIRDRDGYTF.